This TCR beta chain was sequenced during a study of early T cells in non-severe SARS-CoV-2 infection. Study details: Unsorted whole blood bulk RNA was sequenced, with unpaired chains.

This clonotype was observed many times. The junction does not match germline at one end; this may be a read error. Individual cDNA molecules received unique molecular identifiers. TCRdb reanalysed the 5' RACE reads using MiXCR and keeps one entry per CDR3 protein. The table has about 110,000 distinct CDR3 sequences, 12% seen once. Germline lookup yields CDR1 DFQATT and CDR2 SNEGSKA (reference sequence). This CDR3 spans 14 amino acids. The sequence derives from an adult who was a healthcare worker with PCR-confirmed SARS-CoV-2 infection or an uninfected control (not recorded which). What was sequenced was whole blood. V is TRBV20-1 and J is TRBJ1-5, with D perhaps TRBD1 (5 bases). In DNA form, the CDR3 reads TGCAGTGCTAGGAGGCAGGGTGGGAATCACCCCCAGCATTTT. Its protein is CSARRQGGNHPQHF.